The 2 T cell receptor beta chains below come from one sample, sequenced in a study of cytomegalovirus exposure and HLA in healthy donors. Researchers ran the PCR with 60 Vbeta and 13 Jbeta primers. Assay: immunoSEQ multiplex PCR; the TCRdb copy retains only in-frame clones and omits some. The table includes roughly 100,000 clones, around 66% detected once. The sequenced sample consisted of PBMCs. The receptors come from a woman in her forties or fifties in good health and CMV-seronegative.

The V gene is TRBV27, the J gene TRBJ2-1; 7 bases align to TRBD2. The CDR3 totals 14 residues. The germline CDR1 and CDR2 sequences are MNHEY and SMNVEV (reference sequence). The V segment lost 3 bases and the J segment 5 bases; nucleotides outside the gene matches: 4. Here the CDR3 reads CASSFGGFNNEQFF. The CDR3 region has the DNA TGTGCCAGCAGTTTCGGGGGGTTCAACAATGAGCAGTTCTTC.

This clone was picked up a small number of times. The genes are TRBV10-2 and TRBJ1-1; 8 bases map to TRBD1. This CDR3 has 16 amino acids. From germline, CDR1 is WSHSY and CDR2 SAAADI. Trimming removed 3 bases from V and 1 base from J; junction bases left unmatched: 7. CDR3 nucleotide sequence: TGCGCCAGCAGTGATTCAGGGGGCGCGGGGAACACTGAAGCTTTCTTT. It is translated as CASSDSGGAGNTEAFF.